A single sample is the source of the 30 T cell receptor beta chains below, sequenced in a study of cytomegalovirus exposure and HLA in healthy donors. This PCR relied on a set of 60 Vbeta primers and 13 Jbeta primers. Libraries were prepared by immunoSEQ multiplex PCR; TCRdb keeps only in-frame clonotypes and omits some of them. This table has tens of thousands of clones, about 70% appearing once. Sequenced input: PBMCs. These receptors came from a man in his late teens or twenties in good health and CMV-seronegative.

The table lists this clone with a few counts. The V gene is TRBV4-3, the J gene TRBJ2-1; 9 nucleotides align to TRBD2. Germline-derived CDR1 and CDR2 are LGHNA and YSLEER. V was pared by 0 bases and J by 5 bases, with 8 bases of the junction left unmatched. This CDR3 spans 17 amino acids. CDR3 sequence: CASSQELSGGPNNEQFF. The CDR3 bases are TGCGCCAGCAGCCAAGAATTGAGCGGGGGGCCTAACAATGAGCAGTTCTTC.

This chain uses TRBV19 with TRBJ1-6; 7 bases line up with TRBD1. CDR3 length equals 16 residues. Germline CDR1 reads LNHDA; CDR2 reads SQIVND (reference sequence). Trimming at V came to 4 bases and at J to 7 bases, leaving 10 bases not matched to a gene. The CDR3 DNA sequence: TGTGCCAGTAGTACAACAGGGACAGCTGGGAATTCACCCCTCCACTTT. The encoded protein is CASSTTGTAGNSPLHF.

This clone was observed once. V gene TRBV28 combines with J gene TRBJ2-7; a possible D gene is TRBD2 (6 bases). Germline CDR1 reads MDHEN; CDR2 reads SYDVKM. V was pared by 2 bases and J by 9 bases, with 11 bases between. The CDR3 length is 12 residues. For the CDR3, the DNA is TGTGCCAGCAGTTTAATGGGGGGAGGGCAGTACTTC. Amino acids: CASSLMGGGQYF.

This clone has a handful of counts. The chain employs TRBV27 and TRBJ2-5, with D unclear. CDR1 is MNHEY, CDR2 SMNVEV, per germline (reference sequence). The CDR3 runs to 14 residues. Trimming pared 0 bases from V and 11 bases from J, leaving 16 bases between. The CDR3 region is CASSLSNWASEQYF. For the CDR3, the DNA is TGTGCCAGCAGTTTATCGAACTGGGCCTCTGAACAGTACTTC.

V usage is TRBV29-1 and J usage is TRBJ2-6; TRBD1 is a possible D gene (5 bases). Trimming removed 2 bases from V and 0 bases from J, with 11 bases in between. The CDR3 spans 16 residues. Germline CDR1 SQVTM, CDR2 ANQGSEA. CDR3 DNA: TGCAGCGTTGAATCCCTGACAGTCTCTGGGGCCAACGTCCTGACTTTC. It yields the protein CSVESLTVSGANVLTF.

This rearrangement joins TRBV7-3 to TRBJ2-1; 7 bases map to TRBD1. CDR1 and CDR2 (germline): SGHTA, FQGTGA. V was clipped by 1 base and J by 4 bases; unmatched bases: 4. The CDR3 length is 15 residues. CDR3 coding DNA: TGTGCCAGCAGCTTAAACCCGACAGGGTACAATGAGCAGTTCTTC. This codes for CASSLNPTGYNEQFF.

This clone was recorded once. CDR3 in amino acids: CASSDWPREDNEQFF. The CDR3 nucleotides read TGCGCCAGCAGTGACTGGCCTCGGGAGGACAATGAGCAGTTCTTC. This chain connects TRBV10-1 to TRBJ2-1; 7 bases align to TRBD2. Germline-derived CDR1 and CDR2 are WNHNN and SYGVQD (reference sequence). The CDR3 sequence is 15 residues long. The trim removed 3 bases at V and 5 bases at J, leaving 7 bases unmatched.

The gene calls are TRBV18 and TRBJ2-5, with D maybe TRBD2 (7 bases). The CDR3 loop spans 18 amino acids. Trimming pared 2 bases from V and 2 bases from J, leaving 21 bases between. Germline V gene sequence: CDR1 KGHSH, CDR2 LQKENI. In DNA, the CDR3 is TGTGCCAGCTCACCAAGAAAGGTTCGGGAGGACAGACAAGAGACCCAGTACTTC. Amino acids: CASSPRKVREDRQETQYF.

The chain carries TRBV7-8 and TRBJ1-1, with TRBD1 matching 7 bases. The CDR3 spans 15 residues. Trimming removed 1 base from V and 1 base from J; junction bases left unmatched: 3. Germline CDR1 is SGHVS and CDR2 is FQNEAQ. Here the CDR3 reads CASSLVRQGNTEAFF. The CDR3 DNA reads TGTGCCAGCAGCTTAGTTAGACAGGGGAACACTGAAGCTTTCTTT.

The gene calls are TRBV4-1 and TRBJ2-6; D is unclear. V lost 0 bases and J 0 bases, leaving 9 bases between the germline ends. The germline gives CDR1 MGHRA, CDR2 YSYEKL. This CDR3 spans 17 amino acids. The CDR3 loop reads CASSQEPNHSGANVLTF. CDR3 in DNA: TGCGCCAGCAGCCAAGAGCCTAACCACTCTGGGGCCAACGTCCTGACTTTC.

This clone was found a few times. CDR3 amino acids: CASSSVDRGPPYEQYF. CDR3 coding DNA: TGTGCCAGCAGCTCAGTCGACAGGGGGCCCCCCTACGAGCAGTACTTC. The J gene is TRBJ2-5, the V gene TRBV7-9, with TRBD1 matching 10 bases. TRBJ2-7 explains the end of the DNA better; the J call may be wrong. The germline V gene has CDR1 SEHNR and CDR2 FQNEAQ (reference sequence). The CDR3 is 16 amino acids.

The chain joins TRBV7-2 to TRBJ2-5; 8 nucleotides agree with TRBD2. Per germline, CDR1 SGHTA and CDR2 FQGNSA. V shed 1 base, J shed 12 bases, and the junction held 7 bases outside the gene matches. The CDR3 has 13 residues. CDR3 protein: CASSLVKAGVEYF. The CDR3 nucleotides are TGTGCCAGCAGCTTAGTAAAAGCGGGGGTAGAGTACTTC.

V usage is TRBV11-2 and J usage is TRBJ1-1; tentative D call: TRBD1 (5 bases). The CDR3 sequence is 15 residues long. The V gene's germline CDR1 is SGHAT and CDR2 FQNNGV. Between the trimmed V and J ends, which lost 7 bases and 1 base, there was a span of 16 bases. CDR3 residues: CASTNEGVRNTEAFF. In DNA form, the CDR3 reads TGTGCCAGCACCAACGAAGGGGTACGGAACACTGAAGCTTTCTTT.

This chain links TRBV28 with TRBJ2-3; tentatively, D is TRBD2 (5 bases). Trimming left V 3 bases short and J 0 bases short, with 13 bases between. The germline V gene encodes CDR1 MDHEN and CDR2 SYDVKM. The CDR3 is 16 residues long. CDR3 amino acids: CASSFTLGKSTDTQYF. The CDR3 region has the DNA TGTGCCAGCAGTTTCACACTAGGGAAAAGCACAGATACGCAGTATTTT.

The chain is built from TRBV30 and TRBJ1-1; possible D gene TRBD1, 5 bases. Germline loops: CDR1 GTSNPN, CDR2 SVGIG (reference sequence). The CDR3 loop spans 12 amino acids. Deletions cut 4 bases from V and 8 bases from J, with 14 bases between. CDR3 sequence (DNA): TGTGCCTGGAAAGGGGTCGGGTTGGAAGCTTTCTTT. Translation gives CAWKGVGLEAFF. The variable domain in full, with the rest retrieved from reference TRBV30 and TRBJ1-1, is SQTIHQWPATLVQPVGSPLSLECTVEGTSNPNLYWYRQAAGRGLQLLFYSVGIGQISSEVPQNLSASRPQDRQFILSSKKLLLSDSGFYLCAWKGVGLEAFFGQGTRLTVV.

V usage is TRBV18 and J usage is TRBJ2-7; 10 bases are a match to TRBD1. CDR1 and CDR2 (germline): KGHSH, LQKENI. The junction had 14 bases not matched to a gene; V was cut back by 2 bases and J by 7 bases. The length of the CDR3 is 17 residues. The CDR3 spells CASSPTSIATGGSEQYF. The CDR3 DNA sequence: TGTGCCAGCTCACCAACCTCGATCGCGACAGGGGGCAGTGAGCAGTACTTC.

This clone was seen a single time. An end of the junction does not agree with germline; a read error may underlie this. V is TRBV5-4 and J is TRBJ1-4; D might be TRBD1 (5 bases). Per the germline V gene, CDR1 is SGHNT and CDR2 is YYREEE (reference sequence). CDR3 length equals 14 residues. CDR3 sequence: CASSLAGTTEKLFF. The CDR3, as DNA: TGTGCCAGCAGCTTGGCCGGGACTACTGAAAAACTGTTTTTT.

This sequence joins TRBV5-4 and TRBJ2-5; a weak D match, TRBD1 (6 bases). The CDR3 totals 13 residues. V lost 2 bases to trimming and J lost 5 bases, with 10 bases between them. Germline V CDR1 and CDR2: SGHNT, YYREEE (reference sequence). CDR3 nucleotide sequence: TGTGCCAGCAGCTTAGGGGGTATCGAGACCCAGTACTTC. It is translated as CASSLGGIETQYF.

The chain combines TRBV19 with TRBJ1-1; TRBD1 matches at 8 bases. The CDR3 is 17 residues long. Germline V gene lookup returns CDR1 LNHDA and CDR2 SQIVND (reference sequence). Trimming removed 4 bases from V and 4 bases from J; junction bases left unmatched: 14. The CDR3 DNA is TGTGCCAGTAGTAAACAAACTTCCGGAACAGGGGGCACTGAAGCTTTCTTT. Its translation: CASSKQTSGTGGTEAFF. The full variable domain, with the rest looked up from reference TRBV19 and TRBJ1-1, is DGGITQSPKYLFRKEGQNVTLSCEQNLNHDAMYWYRQDPGQGLRLIYYSQIVNDFQKGDIAEGYSVSREKKESFPLTVTSAQKNPTAFYLCASSKQTSGTGGTEAFFGQGTRLTVV.

On this clone: A read error may produce the germline difference seen at one junction end. The V and J genes are TRBV5-1 and TRBJ2-7, with D unresolved. The CDR3 covers 13 residues. CDR1 is SGHRS and CDR2 is YFSETQ in the germline V gene. This chain's CDR3 is CANSLKGDYEQYF. The DNA for the CDR3 is TGCGCCAACAGCTTGAAAGGAGACTACGAGCAGTACTTC. The full variable domain, with the rest looked up from reference TRBV5-1 and TRBJ2-7, is KAGVTQTPRYLIKTRGQQVTLSCSPISGHRSVSWYQQTPGQGLQFLFEYFSETQRNKGNFPGRFSGRQFSNSRSEMNVSTLELGDSALYLCANSLKGDYEQYFGPGTRLTVT.

Only a few counts were recorded for this clone. This chain connects TRBV6-4 to TRBJ2-3; 10 nucleotides match TRBD1. The CDR3 extends over 15 amino acids. Germline loops: CDR1 MRHNA, CDR2 SNTAGT. Trimming took 0 bases from V and 4 from J; bases not matched to a gene: 1. The CDR3 nucleotides read TGTGCCAGCAGTGACTCGACAGGGGGCGCAGATACGCAGTATTTT. This gives the protein CASSDSTGGADTQYF.

The rearrangement uses TRBV11-3 and TRBJ1-4, with D possibly TRBD1 on 5 matching bases. V lost 4 bases, J lost 4 bases, and 16 bases lay in between. The germline gives CDR1 SGHNT, CDR2 YENEEA. CDR3 length: 16 amino acids. CDR3 residues: CASSSRLGGNNEKLFF. CDR3 DNA sequence: TGTGCCAGCAGCTCACGCCTGGGGGGGAATAATGAAAAACTGTTTTTT. The variable domain in full, with the rest retrieved from reference TRBV11-3 and TRBJ1-4, is EAGVVQSPRYKIIEKKQPVAFWCNPISGHNTLYWYLQNLGQGPELLIRYENEEAVDDSQLPKDRFSAERLKGVDSTLKIQPAELGDSAVYLCASSSRLGGNNEKLFFGSGTQLSVL.

The gene calls are TRBV9 and TRBJ1-6; 8 bases are a match to TRBD1. Trimming at V came to 4 bases and at J to 9 bases, leaving 9 bases not matched to a gene. The CDR3 contains 15 residues. The germline gives CDR1 SGDLS, CDR2 YYNGEE. The CDR3 loop is CASSLTGTGGSPLHF. CDR3 DNA sequence: TGTGCCAGCAGCTTAACCGGGACAGGAGGTTCACCCCTCCACTTT.

The chain uses TRBV5-6 and TRBJ2-7; 9 nucleotides align to TRBD1. With 4 bases clipped from V and 7 bases from J, the junction kept 9 bases outside the gene matches. Germline lookup yields CDR1 SGHDT and CDR2 YYEEEE. The CDR3 consists of 14 residues. The chain's CDR3 is CASSHRGRGGEQYF. The CDR3 DNA follows: TGTGCCAGCAGCCACAGGGGGCGCGGTGGGGAGCAGTACTTC.

The V call is TRBV6-1, the J call TRBJ2-2; tentatively, D is TRBD1 (6 bases). CDR3 size: 14 residues. Looked up from germline, CDR1 is MNHNS and CDR2 is SASEGT. V lost 7 bases to trimming and J lost 3 bases, with 12 bases between them. This CDR3 is CASTPNRDTGELFF. The CDR3 DNA is TGTGCCAGCACCCCGAACAGGGACACCGGGGAGCTGTTTTTT.

The genes are TRBV4-3 and TRBJ1-1; D possibly corresponds to TRBD1 (5 bases). The CDR3 spans 15 residues. V was pared by 3 bases and J by 7 bases, with 18 bases between. Germline CDR1 LGHNA, CDR2 YSLEER. For the CDR3, the DNA is TGCGCCAGCAGCCATCCCGGGCTCCTCGGGGGTGAAGCTTTCTTT. Its protein product is CASSHPGLLGGEAFF.

CDR3 loop: CSVDSGRGLINEQFF. The DNA for the CDR3 is TGCAGCGTTGATTCGGGAAGGGGGCTTATTAATGAGCAGTTCTTC. The rearrangement joins TRBV29-1 to TRBJ2-1; 7 bases line up with TRBD1. V lost 3 bases to trimming and J lost 7 bases; unmatched junction nucleotides: 12. CDR3 length: 15 residues. CDR1 is SQVTM and CDR2 is ANQGSEA in the germline V gene.

The chain recombines TRBV27 with TRBJ1-1; tentatively, D is TRBD1 (6 bases). V was shortened by 0 bases and J by 4 bases, with 6 bases between the two germline ends. The CDR3 has 13 residues. The germline V gene has CDR1 MNHEY and CDR2 SMNVEV (reference sequence). CDR3 nucleotide sequence: TGTGCCAGCAGTTTATCAGGGGGCACTGAAGCTTTCTTT. Protein product: CASSLSGGTEAFF.

As DNA, the CDR3 is TGCAGTGCTCCGGGATTCATTGAAGCTTTCTTT. Translating gives CSAPGFIEAFF. The genes are TRBV20-1 and TRBJ1-1; D is unresolved. Germline CDR1 is DFQATT and CDR2 is SNEGSKA (reference sequence). The CDR3 sequence is 11 residues long. Trimming took 5 bases from V and 7 from J, leaving 11 bases between them.

This clone was picked up one time. The rearrangement links TRBV6-1 to TRBJ2-7; D uncertain. Germline V gene lookup returns CDR1 MNHNS and CDR2 SASEGT. The CDR3 has 15 residues. The V gene lost 1 base and the J gene lost 2 bases, with 12 bases spanning the gap. The CDR3 loop is CASSEGATTTYEQYF. The CDR3 DNA follows: TGTGCCAGCAGTGAAGGGGCAACAACCACCTACGAGCAGTACTTC.